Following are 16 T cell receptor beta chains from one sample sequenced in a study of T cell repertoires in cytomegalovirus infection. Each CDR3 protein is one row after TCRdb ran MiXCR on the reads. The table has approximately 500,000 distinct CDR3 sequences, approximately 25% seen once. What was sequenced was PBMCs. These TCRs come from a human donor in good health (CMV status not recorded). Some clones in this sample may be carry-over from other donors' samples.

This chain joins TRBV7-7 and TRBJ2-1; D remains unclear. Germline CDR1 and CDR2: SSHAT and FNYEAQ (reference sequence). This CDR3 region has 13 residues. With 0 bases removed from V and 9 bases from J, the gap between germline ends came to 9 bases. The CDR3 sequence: CASSLALGSEQFF. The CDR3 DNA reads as TGTGCCAGCAGCTTAGCGCTTGGTAGTGAGCAGTTCTTC.

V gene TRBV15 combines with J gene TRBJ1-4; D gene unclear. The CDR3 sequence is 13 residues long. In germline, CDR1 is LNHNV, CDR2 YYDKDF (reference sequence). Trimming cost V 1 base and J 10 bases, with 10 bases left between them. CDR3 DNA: TGTGCCACCAGCAGAGGAGGGAGTACAAAACTGTTTTTT. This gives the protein CATSRGGSTKLFF.

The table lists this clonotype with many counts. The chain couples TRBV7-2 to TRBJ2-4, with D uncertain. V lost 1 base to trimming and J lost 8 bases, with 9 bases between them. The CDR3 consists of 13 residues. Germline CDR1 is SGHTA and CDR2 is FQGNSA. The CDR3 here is CASSLEAVYIQYF. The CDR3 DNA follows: TGTGCCAGCAGCTTAGAGGCCGTATACATTCAGTACTTC.

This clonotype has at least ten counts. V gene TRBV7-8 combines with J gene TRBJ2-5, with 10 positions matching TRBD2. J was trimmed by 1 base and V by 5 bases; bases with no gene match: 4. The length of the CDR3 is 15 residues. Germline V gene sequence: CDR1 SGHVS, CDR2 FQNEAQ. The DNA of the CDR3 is TGTGCCAGCAGCACAAGGACTAGCGGCCAAGAGACCCAGTACTTC. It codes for CASSTRTSGQETQYF.

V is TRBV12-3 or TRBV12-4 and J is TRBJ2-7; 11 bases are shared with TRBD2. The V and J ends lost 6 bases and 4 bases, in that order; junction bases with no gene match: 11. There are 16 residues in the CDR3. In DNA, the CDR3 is TGTGCCAGCAGCCTGGGGGACGGGACTAGCGGTTACGAGCAGTACGTC. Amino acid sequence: CASSLGDGTSGYEQYV.

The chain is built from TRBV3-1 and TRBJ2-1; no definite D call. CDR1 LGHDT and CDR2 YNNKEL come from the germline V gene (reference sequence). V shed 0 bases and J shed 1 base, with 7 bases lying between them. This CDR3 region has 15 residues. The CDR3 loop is CASSQDPVSYNEQFF. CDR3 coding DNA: TGTGCCAGCAGCCAAGATCCGGTTTCCTACAATGAGCAGTTCTTC.

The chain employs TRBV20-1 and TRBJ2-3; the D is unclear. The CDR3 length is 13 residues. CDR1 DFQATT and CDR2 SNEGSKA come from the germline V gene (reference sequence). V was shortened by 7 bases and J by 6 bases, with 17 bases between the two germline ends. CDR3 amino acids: CSGKHSPGDTQYF. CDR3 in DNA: TGCAGTGGCAAACACTCACCCGGGGATACGCAGTATTTT.

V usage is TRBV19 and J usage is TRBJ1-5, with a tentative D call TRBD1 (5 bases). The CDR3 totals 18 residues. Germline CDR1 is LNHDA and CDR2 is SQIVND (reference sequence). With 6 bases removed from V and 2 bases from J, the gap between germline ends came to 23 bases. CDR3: CASRFGATGVGGNQPQHF. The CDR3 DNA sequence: TGTGCCAGTAGATTTGGGGCTACCGGCGTGGGAGGCAATCAGCCCCAGCATTTT. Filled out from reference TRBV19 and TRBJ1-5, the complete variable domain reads DGGITQSPKYLFRKEGQNVTLSCEQNLNHDAMYWYRQDPGQGLRLIYYSQIVNDFQKGDIAEGYSVSREKKESFPLTVTSAQKNPTAFYLCASRFGATGVGGNQPQHFGDGTRLSIL.

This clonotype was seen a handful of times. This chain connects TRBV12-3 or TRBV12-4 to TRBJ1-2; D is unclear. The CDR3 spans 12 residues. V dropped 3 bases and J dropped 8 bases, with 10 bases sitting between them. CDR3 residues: CASSFSTEGYTF. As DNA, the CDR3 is TGTGCCAGCAGTTTTTCAACTGAAGGCTACACCTTC.

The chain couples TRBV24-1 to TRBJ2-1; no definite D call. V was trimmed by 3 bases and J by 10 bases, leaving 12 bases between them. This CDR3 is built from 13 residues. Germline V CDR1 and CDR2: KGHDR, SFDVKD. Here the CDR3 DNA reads TGTGCCACCAGTGATGCGTCCCTCTCAGAGCAGTTCTTC. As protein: CATSDASLSEQFF.

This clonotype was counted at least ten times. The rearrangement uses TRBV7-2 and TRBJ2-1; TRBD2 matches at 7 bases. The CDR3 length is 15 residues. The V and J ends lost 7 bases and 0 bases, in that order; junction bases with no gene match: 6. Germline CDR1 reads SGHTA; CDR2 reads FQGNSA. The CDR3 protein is CASTPAGSSYNEQFF. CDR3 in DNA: TGTGCCAGCACCCCAGCGGGGAGCTCCTACAATGAGCAGTTCTTC.

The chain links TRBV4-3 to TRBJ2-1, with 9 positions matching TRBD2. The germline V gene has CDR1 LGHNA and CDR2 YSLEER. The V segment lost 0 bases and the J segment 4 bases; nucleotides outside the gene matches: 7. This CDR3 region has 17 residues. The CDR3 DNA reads TGCGCCAGCAGCCAAGATCGTCAGCGGGAGGCTTACAATGAGCAGTTCTTC. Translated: CASSQDRQREAYNEQFF.

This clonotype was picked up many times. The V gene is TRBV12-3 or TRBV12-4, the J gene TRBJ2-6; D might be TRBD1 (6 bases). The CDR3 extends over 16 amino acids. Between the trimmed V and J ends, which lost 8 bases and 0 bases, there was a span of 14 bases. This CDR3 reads CASRTGTPSGANVLTF. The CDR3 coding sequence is TGTGCCAGCCGAACCGGGACACCCTCTGGGGCCAACGTCCTGACTTTC.

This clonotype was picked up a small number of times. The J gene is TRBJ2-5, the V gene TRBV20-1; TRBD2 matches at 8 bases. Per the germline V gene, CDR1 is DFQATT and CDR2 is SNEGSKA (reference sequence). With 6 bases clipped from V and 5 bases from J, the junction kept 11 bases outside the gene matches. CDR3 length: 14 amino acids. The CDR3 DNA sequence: TGCAGTGCGGAACCCGGGACTAGTGGTGAGACCCAGTACTTC. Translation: CSAEPGTSGETQYF.

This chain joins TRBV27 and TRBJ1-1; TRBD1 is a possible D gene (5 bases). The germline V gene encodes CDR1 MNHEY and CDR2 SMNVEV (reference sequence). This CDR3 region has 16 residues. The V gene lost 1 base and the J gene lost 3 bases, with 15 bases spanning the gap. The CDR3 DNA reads TGTGCCAGCAGTTTATTTTCAGGGACGGGCTACACTGAAGCTTTCTTT. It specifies CASSLFSGTGYTEAFF.

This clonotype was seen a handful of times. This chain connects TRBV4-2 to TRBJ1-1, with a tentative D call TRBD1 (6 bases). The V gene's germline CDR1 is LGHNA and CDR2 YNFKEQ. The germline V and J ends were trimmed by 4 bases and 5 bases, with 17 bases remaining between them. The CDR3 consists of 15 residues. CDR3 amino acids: CASSPEGGRGTEAFF. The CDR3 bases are TGTGCCAGCAGCCCGGAAGGGGGGCGAGGAACTGAAGCTTTCTTT.